This TCR beta chain was obtained from a study of shared clonotypes between healthy human individuals. Produced via immunoSEQ multiplex PCR; TCRdb's table is partial and in-frame only. This sample has millions of clones; 95% occur once, and the top ten carry 0.1% to 0.15%. Trimming took off 0 bases at V and 6 bases at J, with 14 bases between the two ends. Germline V gives CDR1 GTSNPN, CDR2 SVGIG (reference sequence). CDR3 length equals 14 residues. Input material: naive CD4+ T cells sorted from blood. As for subset: CD45RA+ positively selected. The chain joins TRBV30 to TRBJ1-2; D is unresolved. The TCR comes from a man in his late teens or twenties in good health. DNA for the CDR3: TGTGCCTGGAGTGTACACGCGCAGGCTGATGGCTACACCTTC. Its translation is CAWSVHAQADGYTF.